These 8 T cell receptor beta chains share one sample of origin, sequenced in a study of shared clonotypes between healthy human individuals. Positively selected for CCR7, the CD45RO-negative cells used as naive CD8 cells excluded terminally differentiated effector memory CD45RA+ cells. The assay was immunoSEQ multiplex PCR, and TCRdb's table has in-frame clones only and misses some. The table lists 550,000 to 650,000 clones, about 96% of them singletons. Sequenced input: naive CD8+ T cells sorted from blood. The source of these receptors is a woman aged 25 to 39 in good health.

The genes are TRBV25-1 and TRBJ1-5; no definite D call. The CDR3 spans 11 residues. The germline V gene has CDR1 MGHDK and CDR2 SYGVNS. V was pared by 4 bases and J by 9 bases, with 7 bases between. This CDR3 reads CASSGGGPQHF. In DNA form, the CDR3 reads TGTGCCAGCAGTGGTGGTGGGCCCCAGCATTTT.

V gene TRBV5-6 combines with J gene TRBJ2-7, with 7 bases matching TRBD1. The CDR3 contains 14 residues. Germline trimming cut 3 bases from V and 0 bases from J; bases unmatched to any gene: 3. Germline CDR1 SGHDT, CDR2 YYEEEE. The CDR3 region has the DNA TGTGCCAGCAGCTCCGGGACAGTCTCCTACGAGCAGTACTTC. This codes for CASSSGTVSYEQYF. The variable domain in full, with the rest retrieved from reference TRBV5-6 and TRBJ2-7, is DAGVTQSPTHLIKTRGQQVTLRCSPKSGHDTVSWYQQALGQGPQFIFQYYEEEERQRGNFPDRFSGHQFPNYSSELNVNALLLGDSALYLCASSSGTVSYEQYFGPGTRLTVT.

The rearrangement uses TRBV28 and TRBJ1-2; maybe TRBD1 (5 bases). V dropped 6 bases and J dropped 6 bases, with 23 bases sitting between them. The CDR3 contains 16 residues. The germline V gene encodes CDR1 MDHEN and CDR2 SYDVKM. This CDR3 reads CASRAGAGLILNGYTF. The CDR3 bases are TGTGCCAGCAGGGCTGGGGCAGGCCTTATACTAAATGGCTACACCTTC.

The chain carries TRBV5-6 and TRBJ2-1; D not certain. V lost 2 bases and J 9 bases, leaving 12 bases between the germline ends. Germline CDR1 is SGHDT and CDR2 is YYEEEE. The CDR3 consists of 13 residues. This CDR3 reads CASSLGGLPEQFF. The CDR3 DNA follows: TGTGCCAGCAGCTTAGGCGGCCTCCCTGAGCAGTTCTTC.

The chain couples TRBV27 to TRBJ2-1, with D perhaps matching TRBD2 (6 bases). CDR3 size: 13 residues. Germline-derived CDR1 and CDR2 are MNHEY and SMNVEV (reference sequence). V was cut by 7 bases and J by 8 bases, with 15 bases left in between. As DNA, the CDR3 is TGTGCCAGCAACCCCCGGGGGTCCCATGAGCAGTTCTTC. The encoded protein is CASNPRGSHEQFF.

The chain couples TRBV28 to TRBJ2-2; 12 positions agree with TRBD1. The V segment lost 4 bases and the J segment 4 bases; nucleotides outside the gene matches: 4. Germline values: CDR1 MDHEN, CDR2 SYDVKM. The CDR3 runs to 16 residues. The CDR3 DNA is TGTGCCAGCAGTTACCGGGACAGGGGGCTCACCGGGGAGCTGTTTTTT. It yields the protein CASSYRDRGLTGELFF. Supplemented by reference TRBV28 and TRBJ2-2, the full variable domain reads DVKVTQSSRYLVKRTGEKVFLECVQDMDHENMFWYRQDPGLGLRLIYFSYDVKMKEKGDIPEGYSVSREKKERFSLILESASTNQTSMYLCASSYRDRGLTGELFFGEGSRLTVL.

The CDR3 coding sequence is TGTGCCAGCAGTTTAGACGGAGAGGGCTATGGCTACACCTTC. It yields the protein CASSLDGEGYGYTF. The rearrangement links TRBV27 to TRBJ1-2; D gene uncertain. V was cut by 2 bases and J by 4 bases, with 11 bases left in between. Germline CDR1 reads MNHEY; CDR2 reads SMNVEV (reference sequence). There are 14 residues in the CDR3.

The chain employs TRBV28 and TRBJ1-5, with TRBD1 as a possible D gene (5 bases). CDR3 size: 17 residues. Germline V CDR1 and CDR2: MDHEN, SYDVKM. Trimming removed 4 bases at V and 4 bases at J, with 20 bases between. The CDR3 loop reads CASSYVKGFMGNQPQHF. Here the CDR3 DNA reads TGTGCCAGCAGTTACGTTAAGGGGTTTATGGGAAATCAGCCCCAGCATTTT.